This TCR beta chain stems from a study of cytomegalovirus exposure and HLA in healthy donors. This clone was seen a handful of times. PCR employed 60 Vbeta and 13 Jbeta primers. The protocol was immunoSEQ multiplex PCR, while the TCRdb copy is restricted to in-frame clones and leaves out a portion. The sample lists tens of thousands of clones, approximately 72% occurring once. V dropped 5 bases and J dropped 5; count of bases not matched to a gene: 5. Germline V gene data show CDR1 as MDHEN and CDR2 as SYDVKM. The length of the CDR3 is 15 residues. This TCR was sampled from a man between 25 and 39 years old in good health and CMV-seropositive. This chain joins TRBV28 and TRBJ2-5, with TRBD2 matching 13 bases. Sequencing was done on a sample of PBMCs. The DNA of the CDR3 is TGTGCCAGCAGTCCTCGACTAGCGGGGGGCGAGACCCAGTACTTC. Translation gives CASSPRLAGGETQYF.